The rows below give T cell receptor beta chains drawn from one sample of a study of shared clonotypes between healthy human individuals. Sequenced by immunoSEQ multiplex PCR; TCRdb stores in-frame clones only, minus some. The profile shows about 1,900,000 clones, approximately 95% of them singletons. Sequencing was performed on naive CD8+ T cells sorted from blood. The receptors originated from a man in his late teens or twenties in good health. Each CDR3 is given with its conserved first and last residue. Each record gives: V gene, D gene, clone size, J gene, CDR3 protein, CDR3 DNA. A D gene is named only where the DNA matches it firmly. Part of the rows lack a size; the others show once, few, many or a class for expanded clones.

v_gene: TRBV6-5
d_gene: -
abundance: -
j_gene: TRBJ1-5
CDR3aa: CASMPPREGQPQHF
CDR3nt: TGTGCCAGCATGCCCCCTCGGGAAGGACAGCCCCAGCATTTT

v_gene: TRBV27
d_gene: -
abundance: -
j_gene: TRBJ1-1
CDR3aa: CASSLSWGNTEAFF
CDR3nt: TGTGCCAGCAGTTTAAGCTGGGGGAACACTGAAGCTTTCTTT

v_gene: TRBV6-6
d_gene: -
abundance: -
j_gene: TRBJ2-5
CDR3aa: CASSWGGEGETQYF
CDR3nt: TGTGCCAGCAGTTGGGGGGGCGAGGGAGAGACCCAGTACTTC

v_gene: TRBV28
d_gene: -
abundance: once
j_gene: TRBJ1-5
CDR3aa: CASLSGFADQPQHF
CDR3nt: TGTGCCAGCCTGTCAGGGTTCGCGGATCAGCCCCAGCATTTT

v_gene: TRBV27
d_gene: TRBD2
abundance: -
j_gene: TRBJ2-7
CDR3aa: CASSSSAGGITYEQYF
CDR3nt: TGTGCCAGCAGTTCCTCAGCGGGGGGGATAACCTACGAGCAGTACTTC

v_gene: TRBV7-9
d_gene: -
abundance: -
j_gene: TRBJ2-5
CDR3aa: CASSSGRESRAAETQYF
CDR3nt: TGTGCCAGCAGCTCCGGTCGCGAGTCTCGCGCGGCGGAGACCCAGTACTTC

v_gene: TRBV19
d_gene: -
abundance: -
j_gene: TRBJ1-1
CDR3aa: CASSVGFGTEAFF
CDR3nt: TGTGCCAGTAGTGTCGGGTTCGGCACTGAAGCTTTCTTT

v_gene: TRBV5-6
d_gene: TRBD1
abundance: -
j_gene: TRBJ1-2
CDR3aa: CASSFGTGAYGYTF
CDR3nt: TGTGCCAGCAGCTTTGGGACAGGGGCCTATGGCTACACCTTC

v_gene: TRBV4-1
d_gene: TRBD2
abundance: -
j_gene: TRBJ2-5
CDR3aa: CASSQDSPGTSGGHQETQYF
CDR3nt: TGCGCCAGCAGCCAAGATTCCCCCGGGACTAGCGGGGGGCACCAAGAGACCCAGTACTTC

v_gene: TRBV28
d_gene: -
abundance: -
j_gene: TRBJ2-6
CDR3aa: CASSPLPGGFTGANVLTF
CDR3nt: TGTGCCAGCAGTCCCTTGCCCGGGGGCTTCACTGGGGCCAACGTCCTGACTTTC